This T cell receptor beta chain comes out of a study of blood T cell repertoires in COVID-19. Turning to the study itself: Material from acute and convalescent COVID-19 was sourced from the United States, Italy and Spain. The cDNA or gDNA used as material had been derived from T cells, B-cell-depleted T cells, or PBMCs.

The germline gives CDR1 SGHNT, CDR2 YYREEE (reference sequence). Trimming took 4 bases from V and 6 from J, leaving 11 bases between them. The CDR3 sequence is 13 residues long. Each participant's cohort was designated according to participant-reported clinical history. Clones were sequenced by immunoSEQ multiplex PCR, and TCRdb holds only the in-frame ones, with some missing. Of roughly 250,000 clones in the sample, more than 75% were seen once. J is TRBJ2-4 and V is TRBV5-4, with D perhaps matching TRBD1 (6 bases). Sequenced input: PBMCs or T cells enriched from blood (not recorded which). This receptor was obtained from a woman in her forties or fifties who had recovered from COVID-19. For the CDR3, the DNA is TGTGCCAGCAGCACCTTACAGGGAAACATTCAGTACTTC. It yields the protein CASSTLQGNIQYF.